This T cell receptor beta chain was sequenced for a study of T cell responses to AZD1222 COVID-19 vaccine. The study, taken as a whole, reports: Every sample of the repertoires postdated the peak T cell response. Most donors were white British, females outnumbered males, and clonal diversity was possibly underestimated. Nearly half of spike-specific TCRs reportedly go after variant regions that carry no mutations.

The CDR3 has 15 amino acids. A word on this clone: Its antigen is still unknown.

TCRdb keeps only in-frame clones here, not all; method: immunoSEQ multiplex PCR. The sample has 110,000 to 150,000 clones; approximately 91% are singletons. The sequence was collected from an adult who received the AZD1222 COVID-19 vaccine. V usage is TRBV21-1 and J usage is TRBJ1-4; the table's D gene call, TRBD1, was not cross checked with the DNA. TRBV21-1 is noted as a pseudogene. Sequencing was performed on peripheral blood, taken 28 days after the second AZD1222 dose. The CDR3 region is CASSSPGVPNEKLFF. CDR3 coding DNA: TGTGCCAGCAGCAGCCCAGGTGTGCCTAATGAAAAACTGTTTTTT.